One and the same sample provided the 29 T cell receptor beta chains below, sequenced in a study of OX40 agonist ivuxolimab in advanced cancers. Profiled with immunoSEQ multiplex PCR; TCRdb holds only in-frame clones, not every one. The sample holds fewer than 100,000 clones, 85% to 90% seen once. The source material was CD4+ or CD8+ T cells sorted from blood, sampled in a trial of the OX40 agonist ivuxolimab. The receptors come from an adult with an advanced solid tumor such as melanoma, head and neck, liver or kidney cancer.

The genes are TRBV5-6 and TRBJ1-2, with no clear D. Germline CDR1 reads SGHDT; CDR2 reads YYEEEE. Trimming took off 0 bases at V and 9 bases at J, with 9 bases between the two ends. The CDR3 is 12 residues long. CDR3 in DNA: TGTGCCAGCAGCTTGGGATGGGGAAGCTACACCTTC. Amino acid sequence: CASSLGWGSYTF.

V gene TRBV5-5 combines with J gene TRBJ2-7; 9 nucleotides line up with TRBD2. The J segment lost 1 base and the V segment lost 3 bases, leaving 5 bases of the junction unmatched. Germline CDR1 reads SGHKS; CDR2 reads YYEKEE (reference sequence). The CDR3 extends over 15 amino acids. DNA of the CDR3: TGTGCCAGCAGCTCAACTAGCGGGCAATCCTACGAGCAGTACTTC. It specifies CASSSTSGQSYEQYF.

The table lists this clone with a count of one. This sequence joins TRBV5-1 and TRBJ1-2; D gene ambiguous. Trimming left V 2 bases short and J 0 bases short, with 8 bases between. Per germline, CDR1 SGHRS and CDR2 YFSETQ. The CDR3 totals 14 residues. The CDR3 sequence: CASSLAGTNYGYTF. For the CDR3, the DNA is TGCGCCAGCAGCTTAGCCGGTACTAACTATGGCTACACCTTC.

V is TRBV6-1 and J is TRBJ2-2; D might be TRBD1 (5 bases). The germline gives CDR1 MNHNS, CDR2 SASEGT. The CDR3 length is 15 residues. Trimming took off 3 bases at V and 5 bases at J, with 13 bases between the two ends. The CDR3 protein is CASSEAGRRTGELFF. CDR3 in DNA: TGTGCCAGCAGTGAGGCAGGGCGTAGAACCGGGGAGCTGTTTTTT.

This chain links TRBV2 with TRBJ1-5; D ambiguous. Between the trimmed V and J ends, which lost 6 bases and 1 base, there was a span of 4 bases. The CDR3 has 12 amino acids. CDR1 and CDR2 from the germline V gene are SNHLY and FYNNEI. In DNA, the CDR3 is TGTGCCAGCAGGGGGAGCAATCAGCCCCAGCATTTT. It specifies CASRGSNQPQHF.

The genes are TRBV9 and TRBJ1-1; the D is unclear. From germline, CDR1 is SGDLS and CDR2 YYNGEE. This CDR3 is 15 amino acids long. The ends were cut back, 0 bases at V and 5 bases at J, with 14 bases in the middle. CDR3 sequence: CASSVDPGVETEAFF. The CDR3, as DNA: TGTGCCAGCAGCGTAGATCCAGGCGTCGAAACTGAAGCTTTCTTT.

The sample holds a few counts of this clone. CDR3 amino acids: CASSGTQGNGEKLFF. CDR3 bases: TGTGCCAGCAGTGGAACCCAGGGGAATGGGGAAAAACTGTTTTTT. The rearrangement joins TRBV25-1 to TRBJ1-4, with D perhaps matching TRBD1 (6 bases). The V gene's germline CDR1 is MGHDK and CDR2 SYGVNS. V was pared by 4 bases and J by 8 bases, with 17 bases between. CDR3 size: 15 residues. Combining the CDR3 with reference TRBV25-1 and TRBJ1-4 gives the whole variable domain EADIYQTPRYLVIGTGKKITLECSQTMGHDKMYWYQQDPGMELHLIHYSYGVNSTEKGDLSSESTVSRIRTEHFPLTLESARPSHTSQYLCASSGTQGNGEKLFFGSGTQLSVL.

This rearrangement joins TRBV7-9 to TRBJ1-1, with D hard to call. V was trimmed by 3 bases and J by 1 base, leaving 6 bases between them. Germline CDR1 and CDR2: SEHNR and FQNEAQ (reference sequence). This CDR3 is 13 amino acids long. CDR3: CASSLVQNTEAFF. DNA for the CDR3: TGTGCCAGCAGCTTGGTCCAGAACACTGAAGCTTTCTTT.

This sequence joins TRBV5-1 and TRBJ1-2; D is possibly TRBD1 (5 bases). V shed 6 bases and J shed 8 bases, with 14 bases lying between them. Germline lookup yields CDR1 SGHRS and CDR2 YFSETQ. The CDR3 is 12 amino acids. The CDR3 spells CASKQDEEGYTF. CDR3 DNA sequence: TGCGCCAGCAAACAGGACGAGGAAGGCTACACCTTC. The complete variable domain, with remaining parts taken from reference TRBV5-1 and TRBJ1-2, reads KAGVTQTPRYLIKTRGQQVTLSCSPISGHRSVSWYQQTPGQGLQFLFEYFSETQRNKGNFPGRFSGRQFSNSRSEMNVSTLELGDSALYLCASKQDEEGYTFGSGTRLTVV.

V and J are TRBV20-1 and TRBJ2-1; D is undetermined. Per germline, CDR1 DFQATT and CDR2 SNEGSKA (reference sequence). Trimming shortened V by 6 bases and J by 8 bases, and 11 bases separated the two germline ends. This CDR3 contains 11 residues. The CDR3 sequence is CSATARDEQFF. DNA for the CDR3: TGCAGTGCCACTGCACGGGATGAGCAGTTCTTC.

The CDR3 nucleotides are TGCGCCAGCAGTCGGAAAAAAGCAGGTTACCCGACGGGTAGAGCCAAAAACATTCAGTACTTC. As protein: CASSRKKAGYPTGRAKNIQYF. The V gene is TRBV23-1, the J gene TRBJ2-4; D gene ambiguous. TRBV23-1 qualifies as an ORF whose function is uncertain. The CDR3 length is 21 residues. Trimming shortened V by 4 bases and J by 0 bases, and 28 bases separated the two germline ends.

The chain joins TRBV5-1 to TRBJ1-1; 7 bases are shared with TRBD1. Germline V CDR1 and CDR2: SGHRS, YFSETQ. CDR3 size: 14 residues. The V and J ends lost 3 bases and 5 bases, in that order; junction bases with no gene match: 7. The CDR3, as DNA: TGCGCCAGCAGCTCCACACAGGGGAGGACTGAAGCTTTCTTT. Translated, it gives CASSSTQGRTEAFF.

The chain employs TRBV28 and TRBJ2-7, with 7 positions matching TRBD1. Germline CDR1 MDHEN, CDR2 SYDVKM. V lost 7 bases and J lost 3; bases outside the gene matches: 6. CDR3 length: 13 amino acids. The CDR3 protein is CASTQGTRYEQYF. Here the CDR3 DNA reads TGTGCCAGCACACAGGGGACCCGCTACGAGCAGTACTTC.

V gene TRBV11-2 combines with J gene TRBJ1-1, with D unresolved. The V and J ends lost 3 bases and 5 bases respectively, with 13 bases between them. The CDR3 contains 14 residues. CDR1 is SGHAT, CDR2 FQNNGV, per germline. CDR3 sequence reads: CASSFGQSRTEAFF. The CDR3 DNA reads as TGTGCCAGCAGCTTCGGCCAAAGCAGGACTGAAGCTTTCTTT.

DNA for the CDR3: TGTGCCAGCAGCGCCGGATGGGGTAGCAATCAGCCCCAGCATTTT. Translation: CASSAGWGSNQPQHF. The chain is built from TRBV9 and TRBJ1-5; no firm D call. Germline CDR1 and CDR2: SGDLS and YYNGEE. This CDR3 contains 15 residues. Trimming shortened V by 3 bases and J by 0 bases, and 10 bases separated the two germline ends.

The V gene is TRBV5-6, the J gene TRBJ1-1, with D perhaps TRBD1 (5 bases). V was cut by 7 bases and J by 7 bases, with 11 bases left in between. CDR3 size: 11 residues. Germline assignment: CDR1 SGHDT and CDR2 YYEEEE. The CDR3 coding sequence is TGTGCCAGCCAGAGGGGAAATGAAGCTTTCTTT. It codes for CASQRGNEAFF.

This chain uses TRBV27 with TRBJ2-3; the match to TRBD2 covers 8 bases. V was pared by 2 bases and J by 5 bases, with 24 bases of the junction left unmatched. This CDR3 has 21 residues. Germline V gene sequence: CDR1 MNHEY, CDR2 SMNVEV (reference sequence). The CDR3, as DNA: TGTGCCAGCAGTTTAGTGGGGGTAGCGGGGATGACAATCCGTGACAGAGATACGCAGTATTTT. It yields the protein CASSLVGVAGMTIRDRDTQYF.

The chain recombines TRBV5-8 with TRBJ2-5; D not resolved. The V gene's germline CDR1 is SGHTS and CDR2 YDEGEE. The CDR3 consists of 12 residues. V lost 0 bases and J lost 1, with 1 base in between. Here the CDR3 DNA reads TGTGCCAGCAGCTTGGCCCAAGAGACCCAGTACTTC. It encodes CASSLAQETQYF.

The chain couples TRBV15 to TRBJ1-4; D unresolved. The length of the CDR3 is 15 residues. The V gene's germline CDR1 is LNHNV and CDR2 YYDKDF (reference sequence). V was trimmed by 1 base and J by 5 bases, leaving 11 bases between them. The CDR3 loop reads CATSRGDLGNEKLFF. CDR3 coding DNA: TGTGCCACCAGCAGAGGGGATTTAGGGAATGAAAAACTGTTTTTT.

For the CDR3, the DNA is TGTGCCAGCAGCTTTATCACAGATACGCAGTATTTT. Its translation is CASSFITDTQYF. This chain joins TRBV5-4 and TRBJ2-3, with D uncertain. With 2 bases removed from V and 2 bases from J, the gap between germline ends came to 3 bases. Germline assignment: CDR1 SGHNT and CDR2 YYREEE (reference sequence). This CDR3 is 12 amino acids long. The full variable domain, with the rest looked up from reference TRBV5-4 and TRBJ2-3, is ETGVTQSPTHLIKTRGQQVTLRCSSQSGHNTVSWYQQALGQGPQFIFQYYREEENGRGNFPPRFSGLQFPNYSSELNVNALELDDSALYLCASSFITDTQYFGPGTRLTVL.

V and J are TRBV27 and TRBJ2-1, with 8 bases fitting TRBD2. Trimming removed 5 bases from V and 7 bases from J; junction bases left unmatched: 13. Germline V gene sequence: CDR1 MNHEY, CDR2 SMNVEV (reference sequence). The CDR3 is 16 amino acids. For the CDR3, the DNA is TGTGCCAGCAGTGTGTGGAGCGGGGGTACGTTTAATGAGCAGTTCTTC. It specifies CASSVWSGGTFNEQFF.

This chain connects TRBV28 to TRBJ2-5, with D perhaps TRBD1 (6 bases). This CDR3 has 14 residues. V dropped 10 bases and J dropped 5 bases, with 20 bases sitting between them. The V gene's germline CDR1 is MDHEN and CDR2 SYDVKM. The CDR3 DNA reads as TGTGCCACCGCACAGGGCTATGGGTCGGAGACCCAGTACTTC. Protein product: CATAQGYGSETQYF.

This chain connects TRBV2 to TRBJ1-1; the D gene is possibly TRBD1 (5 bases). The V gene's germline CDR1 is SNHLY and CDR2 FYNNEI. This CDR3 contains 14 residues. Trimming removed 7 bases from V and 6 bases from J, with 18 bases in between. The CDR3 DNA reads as TGTGCCAGCAAGAACCTGGGGGGGTACGCTGAAGCTTTCTTT. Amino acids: CASKNLGGYAEAFF.

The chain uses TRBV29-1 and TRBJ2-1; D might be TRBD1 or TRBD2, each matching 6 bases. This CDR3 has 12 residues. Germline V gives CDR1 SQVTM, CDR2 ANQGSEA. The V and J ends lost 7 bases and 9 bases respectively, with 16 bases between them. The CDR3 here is CSAQGTFSEQFF. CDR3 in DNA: TGCAGCGCCCAGGGGACTTTCAGTGAGCAGTTCTTC.

CDR3 sequence (DNA): TGCGCCAGCAGCCCGGAGGGGACAGAGCGCTACACCTTC. Translated: CASSPEGTERYTF. V and J are TRBV5-1 and TRBJ1-2; 7 bases line up with TRBD1. Germline CDR1 reads SGHRS; CDR2 reads YFSETQ. Losses at the gene ends were 4 bases for V and 9 bases for J; bases not matched to a gene: 9. CDR3 length equals 13 residues.

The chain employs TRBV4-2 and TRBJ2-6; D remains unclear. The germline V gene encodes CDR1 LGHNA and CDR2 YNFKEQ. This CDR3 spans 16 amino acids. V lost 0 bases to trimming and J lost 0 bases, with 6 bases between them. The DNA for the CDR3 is TGTGCCAGCAGCCAAGAACCAAGCTCTGGGGCCAACGTCCTGACTTTC. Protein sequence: CASSQEPSSGANVLTF.

The DNA for the CDR3 is TGTGCCAGTAGTATATTTGACAGGGGGAATTCACCCCTCCACTTT. Protein product: CASSIFDRGNSPLHF. V is TRBV19 and J is TRBJ1-6; 9 bases line up with TRBD1. The CDR3 runs 15 residues. Germline CDR1 reads LNHDA; CDR2 reads SQIVND (reference sequence). The V gene end was trimmed by 2 bases and the J gene end by 7 bases; junction bases not matched to a gene: 3.

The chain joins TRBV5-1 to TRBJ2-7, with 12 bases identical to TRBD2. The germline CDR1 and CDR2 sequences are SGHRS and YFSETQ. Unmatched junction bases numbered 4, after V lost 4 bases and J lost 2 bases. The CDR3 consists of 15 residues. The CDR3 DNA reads TGCGCCAGCAGCCCAAGGACTAGCGGGACCTACGAGCAGTACTTC. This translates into CASSPRTSGTYEQYF.

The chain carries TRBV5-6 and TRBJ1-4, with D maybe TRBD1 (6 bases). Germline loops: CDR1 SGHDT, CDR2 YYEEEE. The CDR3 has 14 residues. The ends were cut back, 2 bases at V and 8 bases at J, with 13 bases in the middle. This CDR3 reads CASSLVRGSEKLFF. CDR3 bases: TGTGCCAGCAGCTTAGTAAGGGGGAGCGAAAAACTGTTTTTT.